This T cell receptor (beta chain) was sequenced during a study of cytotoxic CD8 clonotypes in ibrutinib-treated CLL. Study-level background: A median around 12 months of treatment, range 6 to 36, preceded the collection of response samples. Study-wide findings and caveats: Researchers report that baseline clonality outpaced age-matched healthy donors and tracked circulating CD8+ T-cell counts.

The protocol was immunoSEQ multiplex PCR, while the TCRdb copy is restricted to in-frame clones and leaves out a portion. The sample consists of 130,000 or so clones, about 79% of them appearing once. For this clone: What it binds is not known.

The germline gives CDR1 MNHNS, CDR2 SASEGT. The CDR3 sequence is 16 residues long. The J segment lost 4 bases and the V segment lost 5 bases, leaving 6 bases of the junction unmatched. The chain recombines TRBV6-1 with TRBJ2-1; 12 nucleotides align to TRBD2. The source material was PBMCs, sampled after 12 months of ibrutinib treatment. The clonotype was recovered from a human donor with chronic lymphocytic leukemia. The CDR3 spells CASSQGLAGLYNEQFF. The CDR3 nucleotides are TGTGCCAGCAGTCAAGGACTAGCGGGATTATACAATGAGCAGTTCTTC.